What follows are 12 T cell receptor beta chains derived from one specimen sequenced in a study of T cells in women clearing cervical HPV infection. Assay used: immunoSEQ multiplex PCR; TCRdb lists only in-frame clones, some missing. The sample has about 45,000 clones. The source material was blood buffy coat. Every receptor here comes from a woman aged 18 to 75 with a cervical HPV16 infection that either progressed to CIN3+ or cleared (not recorded which).

The part of the CDR3 DNA that was read is TGCGCCAGCAGGGGGGGTACCACCGGGGAG. This sequence encodes CASRGGTTGE. The whole CDR3 reads CASRGGTTGELFF. This rearrangement joins TRBV5-1 to TRBJ2-2; perhaps TRBD2 as D (6 bases). The read finishes 3 residues shy of the CDR3 end, and the germline J gene is used to complete it. The CDR3 consists of 13 residues. The V gene lost 5 bases and the J gene lost 4 bases, with 9 bases spanning the gap. CDR1 and CDR2 (germline): SGHRS, YFSETQ.

About this clone: The read ends 3 residues shy of where the CDR3 ends; the end is completed using the germline J gene. V is TRBV2 and J is TRBJ2-5, with a tentative D call TRBD1 (6 bases). CDR3 size: 15 residues. CDR1 is SNHLY, CDR2 FYNNEI, per germline. The V end was cut by 5 bases, the J end by 5 bases, with 18 bases between. CDR3 region: CASSNLLQGGETQYF. CDR3 bases read: TGTGCCAGCAGTAACTTACTACAGGGCGGGGAGACC.

Remarks on this clone: The read ends 3 residues early relative to the CDR3; the germline J gene fills the gap. The J gene is TRBJ2-1, the V gene TRBV20-1; TRBD2 matches 15 bases. J lost 0 bases, V lost 7 bases, and 4 bases had no gene match. The CDR3 length is 16 residues. Germline V gene data show CDR1 as DFQATT and CDR2 as SNEGSKA (reference sequence). CDR3: CSVGTSGGSSYNEQFF. Partial CDR3 DNA: TGCAGTGTCGGGACTAGCGGGGGGAGCTCCTACAATGAG.

Of note for this clone: Read sequence stops 3 residues before the CDR3 end, and the germline J gene provides the missing end. This chain connects TRBV7-9 to TRBJ1-2; 7 positions agree with TRBD1. This CDR3 has 14 residues. Germline assignment: CDR1 SEHNR and CDR2 FQNEAQ (reference sequence). The DNA read from the CDR3 is TGTGCCAGCAGCCTACAGGGGCGCGGTGGAGGC. Translation: CASSLQGRGGG. From start to end, the CDR3 is CASSLQGRGGGYTF.

For this clone: The read ends 3 residues before the CDR3 terminus; that terminus is restored from the germline J gene. V is TRBV20-1 and J is TRBJ1-5; D might be TRBD1 (6 bases). V shed 6 bases and J shed 3 bases, with 18 bases lying between them. The germline V gene encodes CDR1 DFQATT and CDR2 SNEGSKA (reference sequence). CDR3 length: 15 residues. The DNA read from the CDR3 is TGCAGTGCCCAGGCGGGAACAGGGATCAATCAGCCC. It is translated as CSAQAGTGINQP. The whole CDR3 sequence reads CSAQAGTGINQPQHF.

A remark on this clone: The CDR3 end lies 3 residues beyond the end of the read and is filled in from the germline J gene. The rearrangement uses TRBV7-9 and TRBJ2-7; D is uncertain. Looked up from germline, CDR1 is SEHNR and CDR2 is FQNEAQ (reference sequence). Trimming stripped 4 bases from V and 0 bases from J, with 10 bases between. The CDR3 is made up of 14 amino acids. Incomplete CDR3 DNA: TGTGCCAGCAGCTCCTCACGTAGCTCCTACGAG. Its translation: CASSSSRSSYE. The whole CDR3 protein is CASSSSRSSYEQYF.

As regards this clone: The read ends 3 residues before the CDR3 terminus; that terminus is restored from the germline J gene. The chain has TRBV5-4 and TRBJ1-1; D remains ambiguous. Germline CDR1 reads SGHNT; CDR2 reads YYREEE (reference sequence). V was shortened by 2 bases and J by 1 base, with 3 bases between the two germline ends. The CDR3 is 12 amino acids. The DNA read from the CDR3 is TGTGCCAGCAGCTTACAGAACACTGAA. The encoded protein is CASSLQNTE. The entire CDR3 protein reads CASSLQNTEAFF.

Worth noting for this clone: The read falls 3 residues short of the CDR3 end, and the missing part is taken from the germline J gene. The rearrangement links TRBV2 to TRBJ1-2, with TRBD1 as a possible D gene (6 bases). The germline gives CDR1 SNHLY, CDR2 FYNNEI. The CDR3 runs 16 residues. The CDR3 spells CASMPGRGSQLNDYTF. The DNA read from the CDR3 is TGTGCCAGCATGCCCGGGAGGGGGTCACAACTCAATGAC. Drawing the rest from reference TRBV2 and TRBJ1-2, the complete variable domain is EPEVTQTPSHQVTQMGQEVILRCVPISNHLYFYWYRQILGQKVEFLVSFYNNEISEKSEIFDDQFSVERPDGSNFTLKIRSTKLEDSAMYFCASMPGRGSQLNDYTFGSGTRLTVV.

Notes on this clone: Read sequence stops 3 residues before the CDR3 end, and the germline J gene provides the missing end. This chain uses TRBV5-1 with TRBJ2-3; a possible D gene is TRBD1 (6 bases). CDR3 length: 15 residues. The germline V gene has CDR1 SGHRS and CDR2 YFSETQ. The germline V and J ends were trimmed by 1 base and 1 base, with 10 bases remaining between them. This chain's CDR3 is CASSLSGVGTDTQYF. CDR3 DNA, as far as it was read: TGCGCCAGCAGCTTGTCAGGGGTGGGCACAGATACG. Together with reference TRBV5-1 and TRBJ2-3, the CDR3 gives the full variable domain: KAGVTQTPRYLIKTRGQQVTLSCSPISGHRSVSWYQQTPGQGLQFLFEYFSETQRNKGNFPGRFSGRQFSNSRSEMNVSTLELGDSALYLCASSLSGVGTDTQYFGPGTRLTVL.

Details on this clone: Sequencing ends 3 residues short of the CDR3 end; the germline J gene provides the rest. This chain connects TRBV30 to TRBJ1-1; D uncertain. Germline V gene data show CDR1 as GTSNPN and CDR2 as SVGIG (reference sequence). This CDR3 contains 13 residues. V lost 2 bases, J lost 0 bases, and 7 bases lay in between. The CDR3 loop is CAWSLNMNTEAFF. The DNA read from the CDR3 is TGTGCCTGGAGTCTCAACATGAACACTGAA.

On this clone: The read terminates 3 residues ahead of where the CDR3 ends, so the germline J gene completes it. This CDR3 is also generated by other DNA sequences in the sample. The chain has TRBV6-1 and TRBJ1-3, with 9 bases fitting TRBD1. The V gene's germline CDR1 is MNHNS and CDR2 SASEGT. V lost 2 bases, J lost 7 bases, and 3 bases stayed unmatched. The CDR3 totals 14 residues. The part of the CDR3 DNA that was read is TGTGCCAGCAGTGAACCGGGACAGGGTAACACC. Residues: CASSEPGQGNT. The whole CDR3 sequence reads CASSEPGQGNTIYF.

Notes on this clone: The read ends 3 residues before the CDR3 terminus; that terminus is restored from the germline J gene. The V and J genes are TRBV2 and TRBJ2-3; no definite D call. Germline V gene lookup returns CDR1 SNHLY and CDR2 FYNNEI. The CDR3 has 15 amino acids. CDR3 DNA (partial): TGTGCCAGCAGAAGAGATCATCAAGGCCAAGAGACG. Protein product: CASRRDHQGQET. The whole CDR3 reads CASRRDHQGQETQYF. The whole variable domain, filled in from reference TRBV2 and TRBJ2-3, reads EPEVTQTPSHQVTQMGQEVILRCVPISNHLYFYWYRQILGQKVEFLVSFYNNEISEKSEIFDDQFSVERPDGSNFTLKIRSTKLEDSAMYFCASRRDHQGQETQYFGPGTRLTVL.